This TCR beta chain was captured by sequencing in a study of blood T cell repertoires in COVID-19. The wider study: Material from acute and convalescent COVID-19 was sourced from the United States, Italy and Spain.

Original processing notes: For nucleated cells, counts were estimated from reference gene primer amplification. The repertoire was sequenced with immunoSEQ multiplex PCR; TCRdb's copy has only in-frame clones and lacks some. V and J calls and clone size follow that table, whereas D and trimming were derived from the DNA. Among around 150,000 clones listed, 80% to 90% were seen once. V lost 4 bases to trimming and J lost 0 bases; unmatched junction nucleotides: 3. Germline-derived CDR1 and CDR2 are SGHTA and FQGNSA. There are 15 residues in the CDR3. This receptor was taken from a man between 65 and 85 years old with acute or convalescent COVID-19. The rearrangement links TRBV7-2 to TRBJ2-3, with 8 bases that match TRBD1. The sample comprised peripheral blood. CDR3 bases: TGTGCCAGCAGCTCGGACAGGGTGAGCACAGATACGCAGTATTTT. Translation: CASSSDRVSTDTQYF.